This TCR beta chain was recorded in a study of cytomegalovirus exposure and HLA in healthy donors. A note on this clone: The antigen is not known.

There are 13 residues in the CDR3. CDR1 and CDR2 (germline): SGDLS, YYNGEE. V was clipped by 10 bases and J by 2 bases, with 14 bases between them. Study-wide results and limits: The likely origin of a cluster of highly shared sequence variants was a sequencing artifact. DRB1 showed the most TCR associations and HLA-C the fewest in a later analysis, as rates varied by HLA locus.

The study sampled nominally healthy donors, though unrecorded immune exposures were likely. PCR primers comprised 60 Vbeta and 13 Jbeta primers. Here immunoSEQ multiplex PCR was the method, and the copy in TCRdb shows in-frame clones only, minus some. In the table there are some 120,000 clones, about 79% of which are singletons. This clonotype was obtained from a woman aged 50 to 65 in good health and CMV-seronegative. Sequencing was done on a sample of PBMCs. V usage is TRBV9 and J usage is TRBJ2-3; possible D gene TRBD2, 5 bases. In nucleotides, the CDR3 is TGTGCCGGGTCTCCGGGATACACAGATACGCAGTATTTT. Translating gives CAGSPGYTDTQYF.